The present T cell receptor (beta chain) was sequenced within a study of OX40 agonist ivuxolimab in advanced cancers. Study overall: Partial responses occurred in Three dose-escalation patients, one with hepatocellular carcinoma and two with cutaneous melanoma.

Only in-frame clones appear in the TCRdb table, and some are missing; sequencing was by immunoSEQ multiplex PCR. The sample lists about 65,000 clones, roughly 80% occurring once. This CDR3 is built from 13 residues. Germline V gene data show CDR1 as SGHTA and CDR2 as FQGTGA. V was clipped by 1 base and J by 5 bases, with 6 bases between them. This chain connects TRBV7-3 to TRBJ2-1; D remains ambiguous. This material consisted of CD4+ or CD8+ T cells sorted from blood, taken in a trial of the OX40 agonist ivuxolimab. The receptor was derived from an adult with an advanced solid tumor such as melanoma, head and neck, liver or kidney cancer. CDR3 DNA sequence: TGTGCCAGCAGCTTAATAGGTAACAATGAGCAGTTCTTC. Its protein is CASSLIGNNEQFF.